This TCR beta chain was observed in a study of blood T cell repertoires in COVID-19. Here immunoSEQ multiplex PCR was the method, and the copy in TCRdb shows in-frame clones only, minus some. The sample yields roughly 250,000 clones, approximately 84% seen once. Germline V gene lookup returns CDR1 SGHDT and CDR2 YYEEEE. The V end was cut by 1 base, the J end by 5 bases, with 18 bases between. This CDR3 region has 17 residues. This clone was seen just once. Sequenced: peripheral blood. This receptor was taken from a woman of 80 years or more with acute or convalescent COVID-19. V is TRBV5-6 and J is TRBJ1-4; D is unclear. The CDR3 here is CASSLRSTRLKNEKLFF. DNA of the CDR3: TGTGCCAGCAGCTTGCGTTCCACGCGGCTTAAAAATGAAAAACTGTTTTTT.